This TCR beta chain stems from a study of spatial heterogeneity in lung cancer. Study summary: Sequenced follow-up PBMC samples came a median of around 2 years after resection, where available.

All TCR cDNA molecules were individually tagged with a unique molecular identifier. Using its own MiXCR run on the 5' RACE reads, TCRdb lists one record per CDR3 protein. The sample includes around 110,000 distinct CDR3 sequences, 10% to 15% of them seen just once. This clonotype was counted ten times or more. The CDR3 runs 14 residues. In germline, CDR1 is SGHRS, CDR2 YFSETQ. V lost 0 bases and J 5 bases, leaving 12 bases between the germline ends. The time point: blood at routine non-recurrence follow-up after resection. The study sequenced unsorted whole RNA from tumor, nontumor lung or frozen PBMC.

The source is a male donor with early-stage non-small cell lung cancer. The chain couples TRBV5-1 to TRBJ2-7; no reliable D call. Material: PBMCs, obtained at follow-up. The CDR3 DNA reads TGCGCCAGCAGCTTGGCCAGGTTGGTCGACGAGCAGTACTTC. As protein: CASSLARLVDEQYF.